A selection of T cell receptor beta chains follows, all from one sample in a study of blood T cell repertoires in COVID-19. Sequenced by immunoSEQ multiplex PCR; TCRdb stores in-frame clones only, minus some. The data hold 150,000 to 200,000 clones, with around 87% observed a single time. The sequenced sample consisted of peripheral blood. The receptors stem from a young man with active or convalescent COVID-19. Each CDR3 is given with its conserved first and last residue. D genes are given only for firm matches. The listing skips clone size in some rows; elsewhere it reads once, few, many or a size class.

d_call: -
v_call: TRBV5-1
j_call: TRBJ2-7
clone_size: -
cdr3_nt: TGCGCCAGCAGCTTGGGAGGGCGGATCTACGAGCAGTACTTC
cdr3_aa: CASSLGGRIYEQYF

d_call: TRBD1
v_call: TRBV6-5
j_call: TRBJ2-3
clone_size: few
cdr3_nt: TGTGCCAGCAGAGGGACAGGGGAGACAGATACGCAGTATTTT
cdr3_aa: CASRGTGETDTQYF

d_call: -
v_call: TRBV2
j_call: TRBJ1-6
clone_size: -
cdr3_nt: TGTGCCAGCAGTTTATCGGGGGAGAATTCACCCCTCCACTTT
cdr3_aa: CASSLSGENSPLHF

d_call: -
v_call: TRBV16
j_call: TRBJ1-6
clone_size: -
cdr3_nt: TGTGCCAGCAGCCAATCACCCGACAGGCTGAATTCACCCCTCCACTTT
cdr3_aa: CASSQSPDRLNSPLHF

d_call: -
v_call: TRBV5-4
j_call: TRBJ1-1
clone_size: -
cdr3_nt: TGTGCCAGCAGTCGACTTGGGGGCCTGAACACTGAAGCTTTCTTT
cdr3_aa: CASSRLGGLNTEAFF

d_call: TRBD1
v_call: TRBV7-9
j_call: TRBJ1-6
clone_size: -
cdr3_nt: TGTGCCAGCAGCCTAGGGACAGGGGCAGCCTCACCCCTCCACTTT
cdr3_aa: CASSLGTGAASPLHF

d_call: -
v_call: TRBV7-9
j_call: TRBJ1-5
clone_size: -
cdr3_nt: TGTGCCAGCAGCTCGATGGGACTGACTAGCAATCAGCCCCAGCATTTT
cdr3_aa: CASSSMGLTSNQPQHF

d_call: TRBD1
v_call: TRBV2
j_call: TRBJ1-2
clone_size: -
cdr3_nt: TGTGCCAGCAGGGACAGGGGCAGGTCGACCAACTATGGCTACACCTTC
cdr3_aa: CASRDRGRSTNYGYTF

d_call: -
v_call: TRBV6-6
j_call: TRBJ1-4
clone_size: -
cdr3_nt: TGTGCCACGCACCTGACAGGCGTCGTGGAAAAACTGTTTTTT
cdr3_aa: CATHLTGVVEKLFF

d_call: -
v_call: TRBV20-1
j_call: TRBJ2-5
clone_size: -
cdr3_nt: TGCAGTGCTATGGAGCAAGAGACCCAGTACTTC
cdr3_aa: CSAMEQETQYF

d_call: -
v_call: TRBV9
j_call: TRBJ1-2
clone_size: -
cdr3_nt: TGTGCCAGCAGCGTAGAATCAGGTTTCTATGGCTACACCTTC
cdr3_aa: CASSVESGFYGYTF

d_call: -
v_call: TRBV5-8
j_call: TRBJ1-1
clone_size: -
cdr3_nt: TGTGCCAGCAGGCGAACGGAAGCTTTCTTT
cdr3_aa: CASRRTEAFF

d_call: -
v_call: TRBV7-9
j_call: TRBJ1-4
clone_size: -
cdr3_nt: TGTGCCAGCAGCCCGGGACAAGGCGAAAAACTGTTTTTT
cdr3_aa: CASSPGQGEKLFF

d_call: TRBD1
v_call: TRBV5-1
j_call: TRBJ1-2
clone_size: -
cdr3_nt: TGCGCCAGCAGCTTCGGACAGGCAGCTGGCTACACCTTC
cdr3_aa: CASSFGQAAGYTF

d_call: TRBD1
v_call: TRBV2
j_call: TRBJ1-6
clone_size: -
cdr3_nt: TGTGCCAGCAGTGCGGACAGGCCAAATTCACCCCTCCACTTT
cdr3_aa: CASSADRPNSPLHF

d_call: -
v_call: TRBV7-3
j_call: TRBJ2-3
clone_size: -
cdr3_nt: TGTGCCAGCAGCCCCCGGGGAATCCCAAAAGATACGCAGTATTTT
cdr3_aa: CASSPRGIPKDTQYF

d_call: TRBD2
v_call: TRBV6-4
j_call: TRBJ2-4
clone_size: -
cdr3_nt: TGTGCCAGCAGCGGGGGGGCCGAAAACATTCAGTACTTC
cdr3_aa: CASSGGAENIQYF

d_call: -
v_call: TRBV28
j_call: TRBJ1-6
clone_size: -
cdr3_nt: TGTGCCAGCAGTTTATTAGGCAGGGAATCGAATTCACCCCTCCACTTT
cdr3_aa: CASSLLGRESNSPLHF

d_call: -
v_call: TRBV14
j_call: TRBJ2-5
clone_size: -
cdr3_nt: TGTGCCAGCAGCCAAGTCAGGCAAGGGACCCAGTACTTC
cdr3_aa: CASSQVRQGTQYF

d_call: -
v_call: TRBV29-1
j_call: TRBJ1-4
clone_size: -
cdr3_nt: TGCAGCGTTGAAGGGCAGGGGTCGGAGACTAATGAAAAACTGTTTTTT
cdr3_aa: CSVEGQGSETNEKLFF

d_call: -
v_call: TRBV29-1
j_call: TRBJ1-3
clone_size: -
cdr3_nt: TGCAGCGTTGACCTCGTCTCTGGAAACACCATATATTTT
cdr3_aa: CSVDLVSGNTIYF

d_call: -
v_call: TRBV25-1
j_call: TRBJ1-3
clone_size: -
cdr3_nt: TGTGCCAGCAGTGAAGTTAGCTCTGGAAACACCATATATTTT
cdr3_aa: CASSEVSSGNTIYF

d_call: TRBD2
v_call: TRBV2
j_call: TRBJ2-5
clone_size: once
cdr3_nt: TGTGCCAGCGGGGGGGTTGGTGAGACCCAGTACTTC
cdr3_aa: CASGGVGETQYF

d_call: TRBD1
v_call: TRBV10-1
j_call: TRBJ2-1
clone_size: -
cdr3_nt: TGCGCCAGCAGGGACCGCCCTACAGGGGTCAATGAGCAGTTCTTC
cdr3_aa: CASRDRPTGVNEQFF

d_call: TRBD1
v_call: TRBV5-1
j_call: TRBJ1-4
clone_size: -
cdr3_nt: TGCGCCAGCAGCTTGGAGACAGGGAGAAATGAAAAACTGTTTTTT
cdr3_aa: CASSLETGRNEKLFF

d_call: -
v_call: TRBV19
j_call: TRBJ2-1
clone_size: -
cdr3_nt: TGTGCCAGTAGTATAGTGGCGAAACTAGTCGGGACCTACAATGAGCAGTTCTTC
cdr3_aa: CASSIVAKLVGTYNEQFF

d_call: TRBD2
v_call: TRBV25-1
j_call: TRBJ2-3
clone_size: -
cdr3_nt: TGTGCCAGCGGAGGACTAGCGGGAGAATCTGATACGCAGTATTTT
cdr3_aa: CASGGLAGESDTQYF

d_call: -
v_call: TRBV3-1/TRBV3-2
j_call: TRBJ1-1
clone_size: -
cdr3_nt: TGTGCCAGCAGCCAAACAGGGACCCAAACTGAAGCTTTCTTT
cdr3_aa: CASSQTGTQTEAFF

d_call: TRBD1
v_call: TRBV9
j_call: TRBJ1-5
clone_size: -
cdr3_nt: TGTGCCAGCAGCGCCGGGACAGAGGCTACTCAGCCCCAGCATTTT
cdr3_aa: CASSAGTEATQPQHF

d_call: TRBD1
v_call: TRBV27
j_call: TRBJ1-2
clone_size: -
cdr3_nt: TGTGCCAGCAGTTTACAGGGGTCTTGGGGGGACAGCTATGGCTACACCTTC
cdr3_aa: CASSLQGSWGDSYGYTF

d_call: TRBD1
v_call: TRBV18
j_call: TRBJ1-1
clone_size: -
cdr3_nt: TGTGCCAGCTTACCGGGACAGGACGCTGAAGCTTTCTTT
cdr3_aa: CASLPGQDAEAFF

d_call: -
v_call: TRBV6-5
j_call: TRBJ2-1
clone_size: -
cdr3_nt: TGTGCCAGCAGTTCGGAACGCGGGACTGGATTCTTC
cdr3_aa: CASSSERGTGFF

d_call: TRBD2
v_call: TRBV4-1
j_call: TRBJ2-3
clone_size: -
cdr3_nt: TGCGCCAGCAGCCCCGGCGGGGGGCCCACAGATACGCAGTATTTT
cdr3_aa: CASSPGGGPTDTQYF

d_call: TRBD2
v_call: TRBV30
j_call: TRBJ2-7
clone_size: -
cdr3_nt: TGTGCCTGGAGGAGGACTAGCGGGAGCTACGAGCAGTACTTC
cdr3_aa: CAWRRTSGSYEQYF

d_call: -
v_call: TRBV7-3
j_call: TRBJ1-1
clone_size: few
cdr3_nt: TGTGCCAGCATCAACAGGGCCACTGAAGCTTTCTTT
cdr3_aa: CASINRATEAFF

d_call: TRBD2
v_call: TRBV7-9
j_call: TRBJ2-7
clone_size: -
cdr3_nt: TGTGCCAGCAGCTTAGACACTAGCGGGAGCCCCGAGCAGTACTTC
cdr3_aa: CASSLDTSGSPEQYF

d_call: -
v_call: TRBV10-3
j_call: TRBJ2-1
clone_size: -
cdr3_nt: TGTGCCATCAGTGAGTCCGGGGGACACAATGAGCAGTTCTTC
cdr3_aa: CAISESGGHNEQFF